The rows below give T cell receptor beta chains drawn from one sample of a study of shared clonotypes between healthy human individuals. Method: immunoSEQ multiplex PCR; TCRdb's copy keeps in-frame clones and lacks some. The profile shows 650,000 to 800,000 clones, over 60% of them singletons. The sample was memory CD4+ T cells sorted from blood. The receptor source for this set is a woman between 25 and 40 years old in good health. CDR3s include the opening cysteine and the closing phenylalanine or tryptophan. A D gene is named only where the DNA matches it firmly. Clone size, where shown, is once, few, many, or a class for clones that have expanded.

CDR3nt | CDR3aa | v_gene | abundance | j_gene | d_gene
TGCGCCAGCAGCTTGGCGGTTGCTGGGGCCAACGTCCTGACTTTC | CASSLAVAGANVLTF | TRBV5-1 | - | TRBJ2-6 | -
TGTGCCAGCAGTACCACCCTGAGCTATGGCTACACCTTC | CASSTTLSYGYTF | TRBV28 | - | TRBJ1-2 | -
TGCAGCGTTGAGCAGAATACGCAGTATTTT | CSVEQNTQYF | TRBV29-1 | - | TRBJ2-3 | -
TGTGCCACCAGCGCACGCAATTCACCCCTCCACTTT | CATSARNSPLHF | TRBV15 | - | TRBJ1-6 | -
TGTGCCAGCAGTTTTGGCAGGGATCGCGAGCAGTACTTC | CASSFGRDREQYF | TRBV28 | once | TRBJ2-7 | -
TGTGCCAGCAGTCGCTCCGGGCTTCATTTT | CASSRSGLHF | TRBV28 | - | TRBJ1-1 | -
TGTGCCAGCAGGCCTCGGGGGGGGACGTACGAGCAGTACTTC | CASRPRGGTYEQYF | TRBV6-1 | - | TRBJ2-7 | TRBD2
TGTGCCAGCACAGCCGGGACTAGCGGCTCCTACGAGCAGTACTTC | CASTAGTSGSYEQYF | TRBV21-1 | once | TRBJ2-7 | -
TGCGCCAGCAGCTTGGGGGGTAGCGGTGCTCAACGAGGAGAGCAGTACTTC | CASSLGGSGAQRGEQYF | TRBV5-1 | - | TRBJ2-7 | -
TGTGCCAGTAGTTGGGACTCGGGTCAGCCCCAGCATTTT | CASSWDSGQPQHF | TRBV19 | once | TRBJ1-5 | -
TGTGCCAGCAGCCAAGATTATTCCGGGACAGCCGAAGCTTTCTTT | CASSQDYSGTAEAFF | TRBV14 | - | TRBJ1-1 | TRBD1
TGTGCCAGCAGTGAAAATCTGCGCCTAGCGGATTCCTACAATGAGCAGTTCTTC | CASSENLRLADSYNEQFF | TRBV25-1 | - | TRBJ2-1 | TRBD2